Ten or more counts support the clone carrying this T cell receptor beta chain. Its antigen remains unidentified. Within a library made for alpha chains, this beta chain is off target, and its count is uninformative. The sample comes from a study of spatial heterogeneity in lung cancer. Whole-study context: Each time, sequencing found more beta-chain sequences than alpha-chain sequences.

With V trimmed by 3 bases and J by 7 bases, 11 bases remained unmatched. Germline V CDR1 and CDR2: DFQATT, SNEGSKA (reference sequence). There are 15 residues in the CDR3. Study-level points and caveats: Alpha and beta chain coverage of tumor T cells was estimated at about 6.8% and 14%, respectively. Expanded alpha and beta TCR counts within tumors tracked tumor mutation counts.

Time point: sample taken at primary tumor resection. Extraction of whole RNA from tumor, nontumor lung or frozen PBMC preceded unsorted sequencing. In TCRdb, the 5' RACE reads were re-called with MiXCR into one record per CDR3 protein. The table has 15,000 or so distinct CDR3 sequences, around 5% seen once; the top ten hold 15% to 20%. This chain links TRBV20-1 with TRBJ2-1; TRBD2 agrees at 8 bases. The source material was lung tumor tissue, sampled at surgery. The receptor was derived from a female donor with early-stage non-small cell lung cancer. CDR3 coding DNA: TGCAGTGCTAGTAACGGGGGGGCCTTCCTTAATGAGCAGTTCTTC. Protein product: CSASNGGAFLNEQFF.